The clone carrying this T cell receptor beta chain was seen many times. The entry originates in a study of response to subunit inactivated influenza vaccine. The V gene lost 3 bases and the J gene lost 4 bases, with 8 bases spanning the gap. CDR3 length: 13 residues. The germline gives CDR1 SGHNT, CDR2 YENEEA. TCRdb independently ran MiXCR on the RT-PCR reads; one entry per CDR3 protein. This sample has 650,000 or so distinct CDR3 sequences, with 11% to 15% found just once. The sample in question was PBMCs from blood, obtained 14 to 15 days before vaccination. The clonotype originates from a man over 45 who received an inactivated influenza vaccine. The rearrangement joins TRBV11-3 to TRBJ2-3; weak D call: TRBD1 (5 bases). CDR3 in amino acids: CASSFGQADTQYF. CDR3 nucleotide sequence: TGTGCCAGCAGCTTCGGACAAGCAGATACGCAGTATTTT.